This T cell receptor beta chain emerged from a study of cytomegalovirus exposure and HLA in healthy donors. Both 60 Vbeta primers and 13 Jbeta primers went into the PCR. This table comes from immunoSEQ multiplex PCR, and its TCRdb copy is limited to in-frame clones, with some not included. Found here are approximately 110,000 clones, about three quarters of them singletons; the top ten hold roughly 9.2%. Trimming removed 4 bases at V and 1 base at J, with 10 bases between. Germline loops: CDR1 SEHNR, CDR2 FQNEAQ (reference sequence). The CDR3 runs to 14 residues. This clone was counted a few times. The chain combines TRBV7-9 with TRBJ2-5, with D perhaps matching TRBD1 (5 bases). Material for sequencing was PBMCs. This sequence was found in a woman in her forties in good health and CMV-seropositive. For the CDR3, the DNA is TGTGCCAGCAGCTCACCTAGGGGCCAAGAGACCCAGTACTTC. It yields the protein CASSSPRGQETQYF.